This record concerns one T cell receptor beta chain sequence. The assay was immunoSEQ multiplex PCR, and TCRdb's table has in-frame clones only and misses some. The table lists around 150,000 clones, about 90% of them singletons. This sample was taken from a study of T cell responses to AZD1222 COVID-19 vaccine. From germline, CDR1 is ENHRY and CDR2 SYGVKD. Deletions cut 2 bases from V and 4 bases from J, with 11 bases between. The CDR3 totals 14 residues. The receptor comes from an adult who received the AZD1222 COVID-19 vaccine. V gene TRBV10-3 combines with J gene TRBJ1-2; D is possibly TRBD1 (5 bases). Specimen: peripheral blood, collected 28 days after the second AZD1222 dose. The CDR3 coding sequence is TGTGCCATCAGTGAGCGGCAGGGCGCCTATGGCTACACCTTC. This sequence encodes CAISERQGAYGYTF.